This entry describes one T cell receptor (beta chain). Its antigen remains unidentified. No qualities accompany the bases; no much larger clone lies one base away. Collaborating institutions collected whole blood in K2EDTA tubes following their own protocols. For TCRbeta analysis, collaborators shipped samples as frozen whole blood, isolated PBMCs, or DNA extracted from either of those sample types. The immunoSEQ Assay, a bias-controlled multiplex PCR, was used to amplify TCRbeta CDR3 regions from genomic DNA. Per the source publication's procedure: Nucleated cell counts per sample were estimated from amplification of reference gene primers within the assay. To quantify the absolute abundance of each unique TCRbeta CDR3 rearrangement, sequence reads were collapsed and filtered. Productive Simpson clonality was computed per sample as the square root of Simpson's diversity index over productive rearrangements. TCRdb obtained this table from immuneACCESS and retained in-frame rearrangements with V and J assigned. These tables miss some clones; where compared with another copy, unresolved V genes account for less than half of the shortfall, and the remainder is unexplained. That table furnishes V, J and clone size, whereas the DNA furnished D and trimming. The sample profile shows around 260,000 clones; roughly 86% of them were found once. The ten largest make up over 2% of the sample.

As encoded in the germline V gene, CDR1 is MDHEN while CDR2 is SYDVKM. The CDR3 spans 15 residues, from the cysteine through the phenylalanine. The DNA shown is the 45-base CDR3, in frame from base 1. The V end loses 3 bases and the J end loses 0 bases, and a stretch of 9 bases separates them. This entry is derived from a study of blood T cell repertoires in COVID-19 (dated by TCRdb to 2020 to 2021). For the wider study: Samples covering the acute and convalescent phases of COVID-19 were provided by collaborators in the United States, Italy and Spain. The prospective study material was composed of cDNA or gDNA derived from T cells, B-cell-depleted T cells, or PBMCs. The repertoires were released in a freely available public database meant as a resource for research on the immune response to SARS-CoV-2. Where available, HLA class I and class II types were obtained from metadata supplied by the sample provider rather than from assay-based typing. The samples were drawn from two sources: the first 160 participants of the ongoing ImmuneRACE study, and 1,254 subjects contributed by 6 global collaborators. The dataset comprised deeply sampled blood TCRbeta repertoires from subjects exposed to, actively infected with, or recovered from COVID-19. Sample metadata almost always included a de-identified subject ID, COVID-19 status, age in years and sex.

Study-level results and caveats: Clinical and demographic metadata were provided uncurated, with the amount varying by source and participant.

The sample taken for sequencing was peripheral blood. This TCR was sampled from a woman between 50 and 59 years old with acute or convalescent COVID-19. The chain was built from TRBV28 and TRBJ1-3; the best D guess is TRBD1, with 5 bases matching. The DNA reads as follows: TGTGCCAGCAGTTTGGTCGGGGGCTCTGGAAACACCATATATTTT. Translation gives CASSLVGGSGNTIYF.